These 24 T cell receptor beta chains share one sample of origin, sequenced in a study of CD8 T cells in ankylosing spondylitis. TCRdb called the 5' RACE reads again in MiXCR, with one record for every CDR3 protein. The sample lists over 150,000 distinct CDR3 sequences, 9.5% to 15% occurring once. The sequencing sample was made of blood, either unsorted or a sorted T cell fraction (not recorded which). The source of these receptors is a male donor with ankylosing spondylitis or in good health (not recorded which).

This chain connects TRBV20-1 to TRBJ2-5, with D tentatively TRBD2 (5 bases). Germline V gives CDR1 DFQATT, CDR2 SNEGSKA (reference sequence). V lost 2 bases and J lost 5, with 18 bases in between. The CDR3 is made up of 15 amino acids. The DNA for the CDR3 is TGCAGTGCTAGACCCTCCCCGGGAATGAAGGAGACCCAGTACTTC. It specifies CSARPSPGMKETQYF.

This clonotype has only one observation. This chain connects TRBV11-2 to TRBJ1-1, with TRBD1 matching over 10 bases. The trim removed 4 bases at V and 5 bases at J, leaving 4 bases unmatched. The germline gives CDR1 SGHAT, CDR2 FQNNGV. This CDR3 region has 14 residues. The CDR3 protein is CASSSDRGSTEAFF. In DNA, the CDR3 is TGTGCCAGCAGCTCGGACAGGGGGTCAACTGAAGCTTTCTTT.

Concerning this clonotype: Its ends do not fully match the called genes, so a read error is possible. The gene calls are TRBV12-3 or TRBV12-4 and TRBJ1-1, with D unresolved. The CDR3 length is 13 residues. The CDR3 reads CASRFAGFADAFF. CDR3 DNA: TGTGCCAGCAGATTTGCCGGGTTTGCTGACGCTTTCTTT.

In this sample, this clonotype is medium-sized (0.01 to 0.1%). The chain carries TRBV3-1 and TRBJ1-4; D may be TRBD1 (6 bases). Germline assignment: CDR1 LGHDT and CDR2 YNNKEL (reference sequence). V was cut by 4 bases and J by 2 bases, with 11 bases left in between. The CDR3 is 15 amino acids. CDR3 DNA: TGTGCCAGCAGCCCACAGGGCCTCACTAATGAAAAACTGTTTTTT. As protein: CASSPQGLTNEKLFF.

A word on this clonotype: This could be a read error, since a much larger clone is one nucleotide away. The conserved phenylalanine or tryptophan normally closing the CDR3 is absent here, so this likely arose from a read error. This chain joins TRBV3-1 and TRBJ2-1; TRBD1 might be the D (5 bases). Germline CDR1 and CDR2: LGHDT and YNNKEL (reference sequence). V lost 0 bases to trimming and J lost 12 bases, with 15 bases between them. The CDR3 has 14 residues. DNA of the CDR3: TGTGCCAGCAGCCAAGACCTATCAGGGCCATGGCAGTTCTCC. Translated: CASSQDLSGPWQFS.

The CDR3 region has the DNA TGCAGTGCTAAATACTCTCAGGGGCTAAGGGCTTTCTTT. Translation: CSAKYSQGLRAFF. The J gene is TRBJ1-1, the V gene TRBV20-1, with D perhaps matching TRBD1 (6 bases). The germline gives CDR1 DFQATT, CDR2 SNEGSKA (reference sequence). V was shortened by 4 bases and J by 11 bases, with 20 bases between the two germline ends. The CDR3 is 13 residues long.

V usage is TRBV7-2 and J usage is TRBJ2-1; tentative D call: TRBD1 (5 bases). This CDR3 region has 16 residues. V dropped 1 base and J dropped 8 bases, with 18 bases sitting between them. The germline gives CDR1 SGHTA, CDR2 FQGNSA. The CDR3: CASSLETGPFRDEQFF. CDR3 bases: TGTGCCAGCAGCTTAGAAACAGGCCCCTTTAGGGATGAGCAGTTCTTC. Full variable domain (missing parts from reference TRBV7-2 and TRBJ2-1): GAGVSQSPSNKVTEKGKDVELRCDPISGHTALYWYRQSLGQGLEFLIYFQGNSAPDKSGLPSDRFSAERTGGSVSTLTIQRTQQEDSAVYLCASSLETGPFRDEQFFGPGTRLTVL.

V usage is TRBV4-1 and J usage is TRBJ2-5, with no clear D. Between the trimmed V and J ends, which lost 1 base and 7 bases, there was a span of 16 bases. The length of the CDR3 is 15 residues. CDR1 and CDR2 from the germline V gene are MGHRA and YSYEKL. The CDR3 here is CASSQGDQGSGTQYF. The DNA of the CDR3 is TGCGCCAGCAGCCAAGGAGATCAAGGTTCCGGGACCCAGTACTTC.

This rearrangement joins TRBV7-9 to TRBJ2-5; D is tentatively TRBD1 or TRBD2 (6 bases each). V shed 0 bases and J shed 3 bases, with 11 bases lying between them. The CDR3 spans 15 residues. Germline V gene data show CDR1 as SEHNR and CDR2 as FQNEAQ (reference sequence). For the CDR3, the DNA is TGTGCCAGCAGCTTAGCCCAGGGGACTGAAGAGACCCAGTACTTC. Protein sequence: CASSLAQGTEETQYF.

The V and J genes are TRBV4-1 and TRBJ2-1; 13 bases are shared with TRBD2. The CDR3 is made up of 16 amino acids. The trim removed 3 bases at V and 10 bases at J, leaving 9 bases unmatched. From germline, CDR1 is MGHRA and CDR2 YSYEKL. The CDR3 protein is CASSHLLAGGPYEQFF. The CDR3 nucleotides read TGCGCCAGCAGCCACTTACTAGCGGGAGGGCCCTACGAGCAGTTCTTC.

Notes on this clonotype: As the CDR3 is not closed by the conserved phenylalanine or tryptophan, this likely results from a read error. This chain connects TRBV3-1 to TRBJ2-5; TRBD2 is a possible D gene (6 bases). The V gene's germline CDR1 is LGHDT and CDR2 YNNKEL (reference sequence). Trimming took 5 bases from V and 3 from J, leaving 19 bases between them. This CDR3 has 16 residues. CDR3 amino acids: CASSFRVYAGKETQYL. In DNA form, the CDR3 reads TGTGCCAGCAGCTTTCGGGTCTACGCGGGGAAAGAGACCCAGTACTTA.

In this sample, this clonotype turned up a few times. This chain joins TRBV27 and TRBJ2-5; TRBD2 might be the D (5 bases). The CDR3 is 16 residues long. Germline CDR1 reads MNHEY; CDR2 reads SMNVEV (reference sequence). Trimming shortened V by 0 bases and J by 0 bases, and 11 bases separated the two germline ends. Written as DNA, the CDR3 is TGTGCCAGCAGTTTATCGGGAGTGAATCACCAAGAGACCCAGTACTTC. Its translation is CASSLSGVNHQETQYF.

In its sample, this clonotype was seen a few times. J is TRBJ2-1 and V is TRBV7-9; possible D gene TRBD2, 5 bases. V lost 5 bases, J lost 5 bases, and 16 bases lay in between. CDR3 size: 15 residues. In germline, CDR1 is SEHNR, CDR2 FQNEAQ (reference sequence). The CDR3 DNA sequence: TGTGCCAGCAGCCTCTTTTTAGGGAGCCACAATGAGCAGTTCTTC. Its translation: CASSLFLGSHNEQFF.

The chain links TRBV12-3 or TRBV12-4 to TRBJ1-1; D uncertain. The CDR3 has 15 residues. V was shortened by 3 bases and J by 7 bases, with 18 bases between the two germline ends. Written as DNA, the CDR3 is TGTGCCAGCAGTTTTGCCCCTCATGTCTTGGATGAAGCTTTCTTT. Its protein is CASSFAPHVLDEAFF.

Only a few counts were recorded for this clonotype. The CDR3 loop is CASSPQGFNGYTF. The CDR3 bases are TGTGCCAGCAGCCCCCAGGGGTTCAATGGCTACACCTTC. The chain has TRBV14 and TRBJ1-2; D may be TRBD1 (6 bases). In germline, CDR1 is SGHDN, CDR2 FVKESK. There are 13 residues in the CDR3. V was cut by 4 bases and J by 6 bases, with 12 bases left in between.

This clonotype appeared a few times. CDR3 sequence (DNA): TGTGCCAGCAGCTTGAGGGTGAACGAGCAGTACTTC. This encodes CASSLRVNEQYF. The J gene is TRBJ2-7, the V gene TRBV5-6, with D uncertain. Germline loops: CDR1 SGHDT, CDR2 YYEEEE. The CDR3 spans 12 residues. Trimming took off 1 base at V and 5 bases at J, with 7 bases between the two ends.

This clonotype showed up just a few times. This chain connects TRBV7-2 to TRBJ2-3; D remains unclear. V shed 3 bases and J shed 1 base, with 11 bases lying between them. The CDR3 extends over 15 amino acids. Germline loops: CDR1 SGHTA, CDR2 FQGNSA. CDR3 DNA sequence: TGTGCCAGCAGCTTTTTGTTTACGGGCACAGATACGCAGTATTTT. This codes for CASSFLFTGTDTQYF.

V is TRBV7-6 and J is TRBJ1-1, with 7 bases lining up with TRBD1. Losses at the gene ends were 0 bases for V and 4 bases for J; bases not matched to a gene: 5. This CDR3 comprises 15 residues. The V gene's germline CDR1 is SGHVS and CDR2 FNYEAQ. CDR3 amino acids: CASSLAEGAGTEAFF. CDR3 DNA: TGTGCCAGCAGCTTAGCGGAGGGGGCAGGCACTGAAGCTTTCTTT.

This clonotype was seen many times. The genes are TRBV12-3 or TRBV12-4 and TRBJ2-1; possible D gene TRBD1, 6 bases. V lost 4 bases, J lost 7 bases, and 8 bases lay in between. The CDR3 loop spans 12 amino acids. The CDR3 DNA is TGTGCCAGCAGTTCGCAGGGGAATGAGCAGTTCTTC. It specifies CASSSQGNEQFF.

This clonotype occurred a few times. This chain connects TRBV5-1 to TRBJ2-7; possibly TRBD2 for D (5 bases). Germline V gene lookup returns CDR1 SGHRS and CDR2 YFSETQ. Trimming took 10 bases from V and 2 from J, leaving 16 bases between them. This CDR3 comprises 13 residues. The CDR3 here is CALYRRGTYEQYF. CDR3 sequence (DNA): TGCGCCCTTTACCGCCGGGGTACCTACGAGCAGTACTTC.

V and J are TRBV20-1 and TRBJ2-7; 8 bases align to TRBD2. Germline CDR1 reads DFQATT; CDR2 reads SNEGSKA (reference sequence). This CDR3 region has 12 residues. J lost 7 bases, V lost 7 bases, and 9 bases had no gene match. CDR3 bases: TGCAGTGTAACGGGAGGGGGTCGAGAGCAGTACTTC. Encoded protein: CSVTGGGREQYF.

This rearrangement joins TRBV7-9 to TRBJ2-3; perhaps TRBD1 as D (5 bases). The CDR3 spans 16 residues. Germline V CDR1 and CDR2: SEHNR, FQNEAQ (reference sequence). V gave up 4 bases and J gave up 0 bases, with 14 bases separating them. CDR3 sequence reads: CASSSTSGISTDTQYF. CDR3 DNA: TGTGCCAGCAGCTCAACCTCAGGGATTAGCACAGATACGCAGTATTTT. Full variable domain (rest looked up from reference TRBV7-9 and TRBJ2-3): DTGVSQNPRHKITKRGQNVTFRCDPISEHNRLYWYRQTLGQGPEFLTYFQNEAQLEKSRLLSDRFSAERPKGSFSTLEIQRTEQGDSAMYLCASSSTSGISTDTQYFGPGTRLTVL.

There are many counts of this clonotype. V gene TRBV4-1 combines with J gene TRBJ1-2; tentative D call: TRBD1 (5 bases). Trimming took 0 bases from V and 8 from J, leaving 10 bases between them. There are 13 residues in the CDR3. Germline CDR1 and CDR2: MGHRA and YSYEKL. CDR3 nucleotides: TGCGCCAGCAGCCAAGATTGGGGCGTCGGCTACACCTTC. The encoded protein is CASSQDWGVGYTF.

The V call is TRBV28, the J call TRBJ2-1; the D is unclear. The CDR3 covers 13 residues. The V gene's germline CDR1 is MDHEN and CDR2 SYDVKM. The ends were cut back, 2 bases at V and 6 bases at J, with 8 bases in the middle. The CDR3: CASSLGRVNEQFF. In DNA, the CDR3 is TGTGCCAGCAGTTTAGGACGGGTCAATGAGCAGTTCTTC.